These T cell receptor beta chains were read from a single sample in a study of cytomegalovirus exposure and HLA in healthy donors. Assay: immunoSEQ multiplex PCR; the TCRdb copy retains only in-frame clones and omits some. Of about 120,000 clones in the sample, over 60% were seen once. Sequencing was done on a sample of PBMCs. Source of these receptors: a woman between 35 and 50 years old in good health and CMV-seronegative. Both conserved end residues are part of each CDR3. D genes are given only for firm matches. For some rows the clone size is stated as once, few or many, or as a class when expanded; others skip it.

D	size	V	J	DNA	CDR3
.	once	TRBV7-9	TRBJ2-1	TGTGCCAGCAGCTTAGGTTGGGGGCTAGAAGGGAATGAGCAGTTCTTC	CASSLGWGLEGNEQFF
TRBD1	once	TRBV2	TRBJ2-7	TGTGCCAGCAGTCCACAGGGGGGCGAGCAGTACTTC	CASSPQGGEQYF
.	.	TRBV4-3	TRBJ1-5	TGCGCCAGCAGCCAAGAACCAGGGAGGAATCAGCCCCAGCATTTT	CASSQEPGRNQPQHF
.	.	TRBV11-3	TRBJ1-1	TGTGCCAGCAGCTGGGGGGGACGGAACACTGAAGCTTTCTTT	CASSWGGRNTEAFF
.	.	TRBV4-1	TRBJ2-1	TGCGCCAGCAGCCAAGCTCGTAGCGCCCGCTCCTACAATGAGCAGTTCTTC	CASSQARSARSYNEQFF
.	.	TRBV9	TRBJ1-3	TGTGCCAGCAGCGTAGGGGGGGACTCTGGAAACACCATATATTTT	CASSVGGDSGNTIYF
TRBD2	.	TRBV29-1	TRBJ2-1	TGCAGCGTTGTAGGTCTAGCGGGAGTCGATGAGCAGTTCTTC	CSVVGLAGVDEQFF
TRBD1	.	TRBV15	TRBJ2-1	TGTGCCACCAGCCTAGACAGGGGGAGGCCGGAGCAGTTCTTC	CATSLDRGRPEQFF
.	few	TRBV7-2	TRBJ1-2	TGTGCCAGCAGCTTAGCAGGAGGGGCCTATGGCTACACCTTC	CASSLAGGAYGYTF
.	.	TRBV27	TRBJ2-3	TGTGCCAGCAGGCCTGGCCCCGGACATTTTGCCACAGATACGCAGTATTTT	CASRPGPGHFATDTQYF
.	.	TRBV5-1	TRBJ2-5	TGCGCCAGCAGGGTGAGACAAGAGACCCAGTACTTC	CASRVRQETQYF